These 5 T cell receptor beta chains were sequenced from one sample in a study of beta chain features in type 1 diabetes. Study-wide points: Across all four CD4+ subsets, people with type 1 diabetes showed modestly shorter TCRB CDR3s.

Their cognate antigens are unknown. Since all of the isolated RNA was reverse transcribed, expressed TCRB transcripts were what got sequenced. The method was immunoSEQ multiplex PCR; TCRdb's version includes in-frame clones alone and lacks a portion of them. The repertoire has around 250,000 clones, over 20% of them found once; the top ten carry 0.028%. The sample consisted of naive CD4+ T cells from blood. The receptors were sampled from a woman aged 40-49 years with type 1 diabetes.

The chain has TRBV7-3 and TRBJ2-7, with D possibly being TRBD2 (7 bases). This CDR3 has 14 amino acids. V gave up 8 bases and J gave up 2 bases, with 16 bases separating them. CDR1 and CDR2 (germline): SGHTA, FQGTGA. CDR3 region: CASGRGGAPYEQYF. The CDR3 bases are TGTGCCAGCGGAAGGGGGGGAGCTCCCTACGAGCAGTACTTC.

This clone occurred a few times. J is TRBJ2-7 and V is TRBV28, with D perhaps TRBD1 (6 bases). With 8 bases removed from V and 0 bases from J, the gap between germline ends came to 11 bases. CDR3 length: 13 amino acids. CDR1 and CDR2 from the germline V gene are MDHEN and SYDVKM. The CDR3 coding sequence is TGTGCCAGCCAGGGGCAACCCTCCTACGAGCAGTACTTC. It is translated as CASQGQPSYEQYF.

This clone was seen more than once but under ten times. The V and J genes are TRBV5-1 and TRBJ2-5; 8 bases align to TRBD1. Trimming took 3 bases from V and 3 from J; bases not matched to a gene: 4. The CDR3 contains 14 residues. From germline, CDR1 is SGHRS and CDR2 YFSETQ. The CDR3 nucleotides are TGCGCCAGCAGCTCGGGACAGGCCAAAGAGACCCAGTACTTC. Its protein is CASSSGQAKETQYF.

The rearrangement joins TRBV29-1 to TRBJ1-3; D remains ambiguous. CDR1 and CDR2 from the germline V gene are SQVTM and ANQGSEA. Trimming stripped 4 bases from V and 3 bases from J, with 13 bases between. The CDR3 runs to 14 residues. CDR3 amino acids: CSVAAGLGGNTIYF. CDR3 DNA sequence: TGCAGCGTTGCCGCAGGTTTGGGTGGAAACACCATATATTTT.

The chain has TRBV5-1 and TRBJ2-7; 9 bases line up with TRBD1. The CDR3 is 16 residues long. V was clipped by 0 bases and J by 1 base; unmatched bases: 5. From germline, CDR1 is SGHRS and CDR2 YFSETQ. CDR3 sequence: CASSLDGTGISYEQYF. CDR3 bases: TGCGCCAGCAGCTTGGATGGGACAGGGATTTCCTACGAGCAGTACTTC.